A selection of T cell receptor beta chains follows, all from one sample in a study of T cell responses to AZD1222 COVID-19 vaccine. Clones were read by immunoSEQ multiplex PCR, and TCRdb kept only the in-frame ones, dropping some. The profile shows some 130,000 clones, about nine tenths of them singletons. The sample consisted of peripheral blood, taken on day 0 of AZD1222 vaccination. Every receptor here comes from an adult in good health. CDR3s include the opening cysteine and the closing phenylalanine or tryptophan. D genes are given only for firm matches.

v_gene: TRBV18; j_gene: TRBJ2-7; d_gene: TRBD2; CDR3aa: CASSPWSGGAYEQYF
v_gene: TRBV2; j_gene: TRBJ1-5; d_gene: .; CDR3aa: CASSDSNQPQHF
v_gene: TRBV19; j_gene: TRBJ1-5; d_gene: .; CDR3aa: CASSLAARGRNSNQPQHF
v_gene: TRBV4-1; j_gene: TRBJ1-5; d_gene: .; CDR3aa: CASSPSPTTINQPQHF
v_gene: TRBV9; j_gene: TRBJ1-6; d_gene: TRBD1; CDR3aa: CASSRGQGRYNSPLHF
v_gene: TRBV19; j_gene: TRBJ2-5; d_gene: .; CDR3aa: CASSLEAGRQETQYF
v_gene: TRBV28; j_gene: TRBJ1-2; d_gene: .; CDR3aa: CAVGAYFNYGYTF
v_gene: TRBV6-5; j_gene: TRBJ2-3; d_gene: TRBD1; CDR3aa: CAHRGVSTDTQYF
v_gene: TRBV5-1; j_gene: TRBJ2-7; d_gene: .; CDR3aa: CASRSGQTYEQYF
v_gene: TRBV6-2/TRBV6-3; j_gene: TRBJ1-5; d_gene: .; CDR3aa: CASSYTGNQPQHF
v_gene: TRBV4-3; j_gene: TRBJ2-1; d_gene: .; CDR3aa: CASSQVGSSFGNEQFF
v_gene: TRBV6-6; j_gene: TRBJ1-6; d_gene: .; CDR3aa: CASRTRENSPLHF
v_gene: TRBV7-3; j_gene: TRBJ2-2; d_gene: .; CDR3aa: CASSPLGVVTGELFF
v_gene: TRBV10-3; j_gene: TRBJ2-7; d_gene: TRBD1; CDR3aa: CAIQGASSYEQYF
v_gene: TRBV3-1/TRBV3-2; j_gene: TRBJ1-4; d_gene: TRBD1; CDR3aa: CASSHWGQGSEKLFF
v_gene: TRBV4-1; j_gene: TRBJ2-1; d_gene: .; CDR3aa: CASSQDPAGSYNEQFF
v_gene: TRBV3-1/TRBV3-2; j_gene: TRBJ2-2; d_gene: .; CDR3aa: CASSQGTTTGELFF
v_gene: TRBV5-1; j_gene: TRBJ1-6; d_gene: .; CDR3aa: CASSLTIHNSPLHF
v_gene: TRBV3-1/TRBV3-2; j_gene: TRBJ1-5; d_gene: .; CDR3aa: CASSQDRMSGDSNQPQHF
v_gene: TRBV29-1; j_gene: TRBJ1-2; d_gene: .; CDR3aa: CSVVTGGYTF
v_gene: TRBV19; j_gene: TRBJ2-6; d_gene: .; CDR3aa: CASSTRDSGANVLTF
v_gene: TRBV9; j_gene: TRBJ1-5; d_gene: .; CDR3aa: CASSLTHMGQPQHF
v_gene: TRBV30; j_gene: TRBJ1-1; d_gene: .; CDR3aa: CAWSATGNTEAFF
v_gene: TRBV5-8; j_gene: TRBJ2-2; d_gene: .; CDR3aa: CASSFLRGSGTGELFF
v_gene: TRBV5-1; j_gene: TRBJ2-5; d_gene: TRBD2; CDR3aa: CASSLERGGRETQYF
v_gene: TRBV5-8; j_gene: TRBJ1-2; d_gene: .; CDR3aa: CASSFQQGAGYTF
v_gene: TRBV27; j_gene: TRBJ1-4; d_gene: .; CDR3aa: CASSSSATTNEKLFF
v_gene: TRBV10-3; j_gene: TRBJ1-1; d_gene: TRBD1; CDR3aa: CAISGRTGLNTEAFF
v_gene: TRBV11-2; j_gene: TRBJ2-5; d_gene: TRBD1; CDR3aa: CASSTLTGTGIETQYF
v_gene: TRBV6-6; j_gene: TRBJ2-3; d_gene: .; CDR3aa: CASSLIPQDPTDTQYF
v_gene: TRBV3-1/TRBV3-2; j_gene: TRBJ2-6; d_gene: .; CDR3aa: CASSQVPGGANVLTF
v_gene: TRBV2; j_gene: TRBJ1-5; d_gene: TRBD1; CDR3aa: CASSPGTGDWQGQPQHF
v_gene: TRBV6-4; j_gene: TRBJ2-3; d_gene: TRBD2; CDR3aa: CASSESGATDTQYF
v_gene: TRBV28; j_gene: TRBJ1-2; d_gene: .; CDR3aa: CASLSGLFGYGYTF
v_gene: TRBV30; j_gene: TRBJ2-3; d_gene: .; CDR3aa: CAWSPGRVRRGDTQYF
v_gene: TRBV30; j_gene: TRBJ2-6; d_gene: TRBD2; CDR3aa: CAGGRGPGANVLTF
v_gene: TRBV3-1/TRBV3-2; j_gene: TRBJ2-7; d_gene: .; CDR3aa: CASSFSGTYEQYF
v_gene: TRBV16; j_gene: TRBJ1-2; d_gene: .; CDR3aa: CASSPLHPGDYSYGYTF
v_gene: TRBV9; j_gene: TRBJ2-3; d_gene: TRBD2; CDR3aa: CASSVGLAGGTDTQYF
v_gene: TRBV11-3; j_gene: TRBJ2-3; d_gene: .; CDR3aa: CASSLDQGGSSALNTQYF
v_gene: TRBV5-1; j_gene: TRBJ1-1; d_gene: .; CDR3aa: CASSLGGGTEAFF
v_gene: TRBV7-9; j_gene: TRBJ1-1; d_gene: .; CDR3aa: CASSLDTGGSTEAFF
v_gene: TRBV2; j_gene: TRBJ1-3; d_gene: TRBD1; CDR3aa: CASRTADRPGNTIYF
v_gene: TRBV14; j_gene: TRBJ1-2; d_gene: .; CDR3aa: CASSPQIGGYTF
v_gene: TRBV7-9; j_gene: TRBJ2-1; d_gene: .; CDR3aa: CASSLGVSVRSNEQFF